A single sample gave rise to the 25 T cell receptor beta chains below, sequenced in a study of T cell responses to AZD1222 COVID-19 vaccine. Generated by immunoSEQ multiplex PCR, the TCRdb table keeps only in-frame clones and is missing some. Of about 130,000 clones in the sample, over 75% are singletons; the top ten hold 4.5% to 7%. The sample was peripheral blood, taken 28 days after the second AZD1222 dose. The receptors were gathered from an adult who received the AZD1222 COVID-19 vaccine.

The chain employs TRBV19 and TRBJ2-7, with D unclear. This CDR3 comprises 11 residues. Trimming took off 11 bases at V and 0 bases at J, with 8 bases between the two ends. Germline V CDR1 and CDR2: LNHDA, SQIVND (reference sequence). CDR3 nucleotide sequence: TGTGCCCCCCTCTACTCCTACGAGCAGTACTTC. It encodes CAPLYSYEQYF.

The chain combines TRBV18 with TRBJ2-6, with D unclear. V gave up 5 bases and J gave up 4 bases, with 6 bases separating them. The germline V gene has CDR1 KGHSH and CDR2 LQKENI. This CDR3 spans 13 amino acids. The CDR3 region has the DNA TGTGCCAGCTCAAAATCCGGGGCCAACGTCCTGACTTTC. Translated: CASSKSGANVLTF.

For the CDR3, the DNA is TGCGCCAGCAGCTTGGCGGGAGACGGCACAGATACGCAGTATTTT. Residues: CASSLAGDGTDTQYF. The chain joins TRBV5-1 to TRBJ2-3, with a possible D match to TRBD2 (6 bases). The length of the CDR3 is 15 residues. V dropped 0 bases and J dropped 1 base, with 9 bases sitting between them. CDR1 is SGHRS, CDR2 YFSETQ, per germline.

This chain uses TRBV28 with TRBJ1-5; 9 nucleotides match TRBD1. This CDR3 is 13 amino acids long. J was trimmed by 7 bases and V by 6 bases; bases with no gene match: 4. Germline assignment: CDR1 MDHEN and CDR2 SYDVKM. CDR3 loop: CASRGQGGQPQHF. The CDR3 nucleotides are TGTGCCAGCAGGGGACAGGGAGGACAGCCCCAGCATTTT.

The V and J genes are TRBV5-6 and TRBJ1-6; D is possibly TRBD1 (5 bases). CDR3 length: 14 residues. CDR1 is SGHDT, CDR2 YYEEEE, per germline. V was trimmed by 2 bases and J by 8 bases, leaving 11 bases between them. This CDR3 reads CASSLSLGDSPLHF. CDR3 bases: TGTGCCAGCAGCTTATCATTGGGGGATTCACCCCTCCACTTT.

For this clone: The sample has other DNA sequences that encode this CDR3 too. The J gene is TRBJ1-2, the V gene TRBV7-2; D may be TRBD1 (5 bases). The V gene's germline CDR1 is SGHTA and CDR2 FQGNSA. V lost 1 base and J 2 bases, leaving 8 bases between the germline ends. The CDR3 loop spans 14 amino acids. The CDR3 DNA reads as TGTGCCAGCAGCTTAGACGGGACCAACTATGGCTACACCTTC. Amino acid sequence: CASSLDGTNYGYTF.

The gene calls are TRBV10-3 and TRBJ2-1, with D hard to call. Germline V CDR1 and CDR2: ENHRY, SYGVKD. CDR3 size: 13 residues. V dropped 6 bases and J dropped 8 bases, with 14 bases sitting between them. The CDR3 DNA follows: TGTGCCATCAGGGTGCAGTGGGGTGATGAGCAGTTCTTC. Translating gives CAIRVQWGDEQFF.

The sample holds a few counts of this clone. J is TRBJ1-1 and V is TRBV7-9; TRBD1 matches at 10 bases. Germline assignment: CDR1 SEHNR and CDR2 FQNEAQ (reference sequence). V was pared by 3 bases and J by 4 bases, with 5 bases of the junction left unmatched. The CDR3 loop spans 15 amino acids. CDR3 DNA: TGTGCCAGCAGCTTGGACAGGGGGATGAGCACTGAAGCTTTCTTT. As protein: CASSLDRGMSTEAFF.

Remarks on this clone: This CDR3 is also generated by other DNA sequences in the sample. V gene TRBV6-5 combines with J gene TRBJ1-5; D gene unclear. The CDR3 totals 12 residues. The ends were cut back, 6 bases at V and 1 base at J, with 4 bases in the middle. Germline-derived CDR1 and CDR2 are MNHEY and SVGAGI. The CDR3 DNA is TGTGCCAGCAGGGGAAGCAATCAGCCCCAGCATTTT. This translates into CASRGSNQPQHF.

With respect to this clone: This sample includes further DNA sequences coding for the same CDR3. This chain joins TRBV7-2 and TRBJ2-7; D not resolved. Germline CDR1 reads SGHTA; CDR2 reads FQGNSA. Trimming pared 0 bases from V and 0 bases from J, leaving 6 bases between. The CDR3 is 14 amino acids. Here the CDR3 DNA reads TGTGCCAGCAGCTTAGCAGGAAGCTCCTACGAGCAGTACTTC. Translated: CASSLAGSSYEQYF.

The V gene is TRBV4-3, the J gene TRBJ2-5; TRBD2 matches at 8 bases. V shed 0 bases and J 5 bases; nucleotides not matched to a gene: 8. CDR3 size: 16 residues. Looked up from germline, CDR1 is LGHNA and CDR2 is YSLEER. The CDR3 nucleotides are TGCGCCAGCAGCCAAGACTCGGCGGGGGGTTTGGAGACCCAGTACTTC. Protein product: CASSQDSAGGLETQYF.

CDR3 loop: CASRKGTGGLETQYF. CDR3 DNA: TGTGCCAGCAGGAAAGGGACAGGGGGATTAGAGACCCAGTACTTC. The chain carries TRBV6-5 and TRBJ2-5; the match to TRBD1 covers 11 bases. This CDR3 is built from 15 residues. Germline CDR1 and CDR2: MNHEY and SVGAGI. The J segment lost 4 bases and the V segment lost 6 bases, leaving 7 bases of the junction unmatched.

The rearrangement links TRBV9 to TRBJ1-3; the D is unclear. This CDR3 spans 14 amino acids. CDR1 is SGDLS and CDR2 is YYNGEE in the germline V gene. V was shortened by 1 base and J by 5 bases, with 10 bases between the two germline ends. This chain's CDR3 is CASSVRGSRNTIYF. In DNA, the CDR3 is TGTGCCAGCAGCGTAAGAGGGAGTAGAAACACCATATATTTT. The full variable domain, in which reference TRBV9 and TRBJ1-3 provide the parts outside the CDR3, is DSGVTQTPKHLITATGQRVTLRCSPRSGDLSVYWYQQSLDQGLQFLIQYYNGEERAKGNILERFSAQQFPDLHSELNLSSLELGDSALYFCASSVRGSRNTIYFGEGSWLTVV.

The V call is TRBV5-6, the J call TRBJ2-6, with D possibly matching TRBD2 (6 bases). The CDR3 covers 15 residues. Germline CDR1 SGHDT, CDR2 YYEEEE. V was cut by 1 base and J by 2 bases, with 7 bases left in between. This chain's CDR3 is CASSLWGAGANVLTF. The CDR3 bases are TGTGCCAGCAGCTTGTGGGGGGCTGGGGCCAACGTCCTGACTTTC.

The rearrangement uses TRBV7-2 and TRBJ1-3, with D possibly matching TRBD1 (6 bases). This CDR3 region has 15 residues. Germline V gene lookup returns CDR1 SGHTA and CDR2 FQGNSA. Deletions cut 6 bases from V and 3 bases from J, with 15 bases between. The CDR3 is CASSSLGGGGNTIYF. The CDR3 region has the DNA TGTGCCAGCAGTTCCCTCGGGGGCGGTGGAAACACCATATATTTT.

The J gene is TRBJ1-1, the V gene TRBV28, with D uncertain. CDR3 length: 15 residues. Deletions cut 2 bases from V and 0 bases from J, with 10 bases between. CDR1 is MDHEN and CDR2 is SYDVKM in the germline V gene. The CDR3 region is CASSLRTLMNTEAFF. The CDR3 bases are TGTGCCAGCAGTTTACGGACGTTGATGAACACTGAAGCTTTCTTT.

The rearrangement links TRBV11-3 to TRBJ1-6; D remains unclear. V dropped 2 bases and J dropped 4 bases, with 9 bases sitting between them. Germline CDR1 is SGHNT and CDR2 is YENEEA. CDR3 length: 15 residues. The CDR3 DNA follows: TGTGCCAGCAGCTTACAAGAATCTTATAATTCACCCCTCCACTTT. This sequence encodes CASSLQESYNSPLHF.

The chain combines TRBV6-5 with TRBJ1-1; TRBD1 agrees at 7 bases. Germline loops: CDR1 MNHEY, CDR2 SVGAGI. V shed 5 bases and J 0 bases; nucleotides not matched to a gene: 3. This CDR3 has 14 residues. CDR3 nucleotides: TGTGCCAGCAGTCACAGGGGAGTGAACACTGAAGCTTTCTTT. Its protein is CASSHRGVNTEAFF.

CDR3: CASSPGLAGPASTDTQYF. The CDR3 DNA reads as TGCGCCAGCAGCCCCGGTCTAGCGGGGCCAGCGAGCACAGATACGCAGTATTTT. The V and J genes are TRBV5-1 and TRBJ2-3, with 9 positions matching TRBD2. V gave up 4 bases and J gave up 0 bases; unmatched junction bases: 12. The CDR3 extends over 18 amino acids. Germline V CDR1 and CDR2: SGHRS, YFSETQ.

This chain joins TRBV7-2 and TRBJ1-4, with 7 bases lining up with TRBD1. CDR1 and CDR2 (germline): SGHTA, FQGNSA. V shed 4 bases and J 8 bases; nucleotides not matched to a gene: 7. This CDR3 has 14 residues. This CDR3 is CASSSGQREEKLFF. The CDR3 DNA sequence: TGTGCCAGCAGCTCGGGACAGAGGGAGGAAAAACTGTTTTTT.

V and J are TRBV2 and TRBJ1-4; D not certain. Per the germline V gene, CDR1 is SNHLY and CDR2 is FYNNEI. V was shortened by 3 bases and J by 4 bases, with 9 bases between the two germline ends. The CDR3 loop spans 14 amino acids. CDR3 loop: CASSDGRSNEKLFF. The DNA for the CDR3 is TGTGCCAGCAGTGACGGGAGAAGTAATGAAAAACTGTTTTTT.

This chain uses TRBV3-1 (or the pseudogene TRBV3-2) with TRBJ1-1, with 8 bases that match TRBD1. Germline V gene data show CDR1 as LGHDT and CDR2 as YNNKEL (reference sequence). Losses at the gene ends were 1 base for V and 5 bases for J; bases not matched to a gene: 3. This CDR3 region has 14 residues. This CDR3 reads CASSQGQGRTEAFF. The CDR3 DNA is TGTGCCAGCAGCCAAGGACAGGGGAGGACTGAAGCTTTCTTT.

The rearrangement links TRBV27 to TRBJ2-3; no clear D. Trimming stripped 2 bases from V and 5 bases from J, with 8 bases between. Germline V gene sequence: CDR1 MNHEY, CDR2 SMNVEV (reference sequence). The CDR3 is 13 amino acids. The CDR3 DNA is TGTGCCAGCAGTTTAAAAGGGTTAGATACGCAGTATTTT. This encodes CASSLKGLDTQYF.

In its sample, this clone was seen a few times. The chain couples TRBV6-5 to TRBJ1-6; no reliable D call. This CDR3 region has 15 residues. Trimming shortened V by 6 bases and J by 10 bases, and 19 bases separated the two germline ends. CDR1 and CDR2 from the germline V gene are MNHEY and SVGAGI. The CDR3 is CASSPRQTVGSPLHF. CDR3 coding DNA: TGTGCCAGCAGCCCACGGCAGACCGTCGGGTCACCCCTCCACTTT.

This sequence joins TRBV19 and TRBJ2-1, with TRBD2 identical over 15 bases. With 4 bases clipped from V and 3 bases from J, the junction kept 4 bases outside the gene matches. The CDR3 extends over 17 amino acids. The germline V gene has CDR1 LNHDA and CDR2 SQIVND (reference sequence). CDR3 amino acids: CASSTRTSGRVYNEQFF. The DNA of the CDR3 is TGTGCCAGTAGTACCAGGACTAGCGGGAGGGTCTACAATGAGCAGTTCTTC.